These 30 T cell receptor beta chains originate from one sample sequenced in a study of T cell responses to AZD1222 COVID-19 vaccine. Profiled with immunoSEQ multiplex PCR; TCRdb holds only in-frame clones, not every one. There are more than 140,000 clones in the sample; approximately 88% occur only once, and about 3.7% lies in the top ten. Material: peripheral blood, obtained on day 0 of MenACWY control vaccination. These receptors came from an adult in good health.

DNA of the CDR3: TGTGCCAGCAGCGTCACCTACGAGCAGTACTTC. Residues: CASSVTYEQYF. This chain uses TRBV11-3 with TRBJ2-7; the D is unclear. The CDR3 totals 11 residues. Germline V gives CDR1 SGHNT, CDR2 YENEEA. The V and J ends lost 5 bases and 2 bases respectively, with 4 bases between them. Full variable domain (outside the CDR3, taken from reference TRBV11-3 and TRBJ2-7): EAGVVQSPRYKIIEKKQPVAFWCNPISGHNTLYWYLQNLGQGPELLIRYENEEAVDDSQLPKDRFSAERLKGVDSTLKIQPAELGDSAVYLCASSVTYEQYFGPGTRLTVT.

V is TRBV27 and J is TRBJ2-6, with a weak D call TRBD1 (5 bases). CDR1 and CDR2 from the germline V gene are MNHEY and SMNVEV (reference sequence). This CDR3 spans 14 amino acids. V shed 4 bases and J shed 1 base, with 5 bases lying between them. The chain's CDR3 is CASSSGSGANVLTF. DNA for the CDR3: TGTGCCAGCAGTTCAGGGTCTGGGGCCAACGTCCTGACTTTC.

This rearrangement joins TRBV19 to TRBJ2-2; 7 bases match TRBD1. The CDR3 runs to 17 residues. The germline V gene has CDR1 LNHDA and CDR2 SQIVND (reference sequence). The ends lost 0 bases at V and 5 bases at J; junction bases unmatched: 9. As DNA, the CDR3 is TGTGCCAGTAGTATAGAGGGTAGAGGGGGCTCGACCGGGGAGCTGTTTTTT. This sequence encodes CASSIEGRGGSTGELFF. Full variable domain (rest looked up from reference TRBV19 and TRBJ2-2): DGGITQSPKYLFRKEGQNVTLSCEQNLNHDAMYWYRQDPGQGLRLIYYSQIVNDFQKGDIAEGYSVSREKKESFPLTVTSAQKNPTAFYLCASSIEGRGGSTGELFFGEGSRLTVL.

The J gene is TRBJ1-1, the V gene TRBV6-2 or TRBV6-3; TRBD1 matches 7 bases. The CDR3 consists of 15 residues. J gave up 5 bases and V 3 bases, and 9 bases lay outside the gene matches. CDR1 and CDR2 from the germline V gene are MNHEY and SVGEGT. The CDR3 nucleotides are TGTGCCAGCAGTTATTTCGGCAGGGGGGGGACTGAAGCTTTCTTT. This translates into CASSYFGRGGTEAFF.

The V and J genes are TRBV11-2 and TRBJ1-1; maybe TRBD1 (6 bases). V was shortened by 5 bases and J by 8 bases, with 15 bases between the two germline ends. Germline CDR1 and CDR2: SGHAT and FQNNGV. The CDR3 is 13 amino acids. The CDR3 region is CASSPDPQGEAFF. CDR3 in DNA: TGTGCCAGCAGCCCGGACCCTCAGGGGGAAGCTTTCTTT.

The genes are TRBV21-1 and TRBJ2-1; the table's TRBD2 call for D was not verified on the DNA. TRBV21-1 is given as a pseudogene. The CDR3 totals 15 residues. The CDR3 loop is CASSKGRIPYNEQFF. CDR3 sequence (DNA): TGTGCCAGCAGCAAAGGGCGGATTCCCTACAATGAGCAGTTCTTC.

Only one count was recorded for this clone. This sequence joins TRBV14 and TRBJ2-1; TRBD2 agrees at 10 bases. The CDR3 is 17 amino acids. The V and J ends lost 0 bases and 7 bases, in that order; junction bases with no gene match: 9. CDR1 and CDR2 (germline): SGHDN, FVKESK. CDR3 loop: CASSQDLSGSGRNEQFF. CDR3 nucleotides: TGTGCCAGCAGCCAAGACCTCTCGGGTAGCGGGAGGAATGAGCAGTTCTTC.

The gene calls are TRBV6-5 and TRBJ1-6, with a tentative D call TRBD1 (5 bases). Deletions cut 6 bases from V and 6 bases from J, with 15 bases between. Germline V CDR1 and CDR2: MNHEY, SVGAGI. The length of the CDR3 is 15 residues. The CDR3 DNA reads as TGTGCCAGCAGGTTGAGGGGCGCGGGTAATTCACCCCTCCACTTT. Amino acids: CASRLRGAGNSPLHF.

V gene TRBV6-2 or TRBV6-3 combines with J gene TRBJ2-3; 11 nucleotides match TRBD2. The CDR3 sequence is 16 residues long. The ends lost 6 bases at V and 7 bases at J; junction bases unmatched: 12. CDR1 is MNHEY, CDR2 SVGEGT, per germline. As DNA, the CDR3 is TGTGCCAGCAGCCGCCCTACTAGCGGGAGTGAGTATACGCAGTATTTT. Translated: CASSRPTSGSEYTQYF.

This clone was counted once. The chain carries TRBV11-3 and TRBJ1-1; no reliable D call. CDR3 size: 13 residues. Per the germline V gene, CDR1 is SGHNT and CDR2 is YENEEA. Trimming removed 5 bases from V and 3 bases from J, with 10 bases in between. CDR3 amino acids: CASSVNGDTEAFF. The CDR3 DNA reads TGTGCCAGCAGCGTTAACGGGGACACTGAAGCTTTCTTT.

The chain couples TRBV28 to TRBJ1-3; D is unclear. The V end lost 3 bases, the J end lost 3 bases, and 18 bases lay between the germline ends. CDR3 length: 17 residues. CDR1 and CDR2 from the germline V gene are MDHEN and SYDVKM. The DNA for the CDR3 is TGTGCCAGCAGTTTTCTCCCAACCATCCTGTATGGAAACACCATATATTTT. Its translation: CASSFLPTILYGNTIYF.

The chain uses TRBV7-2 and TRBJ2-5; weak D call: TRBD2 (5 bases). The germline V gene has CDR1 SGHTA and CDR2 FQGNSA. CDR3 length: 15 residues. V was trimmed by 4 bases and J by 2 bases, leaving 14 bases between them. The CDR3 coding sequence is TGTGCCAGCAGCTCTCAGGTGGGAGAGCAAGAGACCCAGTACTTC. Amino acid sequence: CASSSQVGEQETQYF.

V is TRBV3-1 (or the pseudogene TRBV3-2) and J is TRBJ2-3; a possible D gene is TRBD2 (5 bases). V gave up 1 base and J gave up 7 bases, with 9 bases separating them. CDR3 length equals 13 residues. Germline V gene sequence: CDR1 LGHDT, CDR2 YNNKEL (reference sequence). DNA of the CDR3: TGTGCCAGCAGCCAAGCCCGGGGTCATACGCAGTATTTT. Residues: CASSQARGHTQYF.

V is TRBV30 and J is TRBJ1-2; unclear D gene. Between the trimmed V and J ends, which lost 1 base and 4 bases, there was a span of 4 bases. Germline V CDR1 and CDR2: GTSNPN, SVGIG (reference sequence). CDR3 length: 11 amino acids. For the CDR3, the DNA is TGTGCCTGGAGTGCCCTCTATGGCTACACCTTC. Its translation is CAWSALYGYTF.

The genes are TRBV6-2 or TRBV6-3 and TRBJ2-3, with D hard to call. Deletions cut 4 bases from V and 0 bases from J, with 11 bases between. The CDR3 length is 15 residues. The germline V gene encodes CDR1 MNHEY and CDR2 SVGEGT. Written as DNA, the CDR3 is TGTGCCAGCAGTTTGAGGTTAGCTAGCACAGATACGCAGTATTTT. Translation gives CASSLRLASTDTQYF.

The chain joins TRBV2 to TRBJ1-2; a possible D gene is TRBD1 (6 bases). V was clipped by 8 bases and J by 6 bases, with 10 bases between them. The CDR3 sequence is 11 residues long. The germline V gene encodes CDR1 SNHLY and CDR2 FYNNEI. The CDR3 region has the DNA TGTGCCAGCGGAACAGGGAATGGCTACACCTTC. Translated, it gives CASGTGNGYTF.

This clone came up once. This sequence joins TRBV6-5 and TRBJ2-1, with 7 bases fitting TRBD1. This CDR3 contains 15 residues. With 10 bases clipped from V and 0 bases from J, the junction kept 9 bases outside the gene matches. Germline V gene data show CDR1 as MNHEY and CDR2 as SVGAGI. This CDR3 is CANEAGTASYNEQFF. In DNA, the CDR3 is TGTGCCAACGAAGCCGGGACAGCCTCCTACAATGAGCAGTTCTTC.

This chain uses TRBV24-1 with TRBJ2-3; D gene ambiguous. Between the trimmed V and J ends, which lost 2 bases and 8 bases, there was a span of 13 bases. From germline, CDR1 is KGHDR and CDR2 SFDVKD. The length of the CDR3 is 14 residues. The CDR3 spells CATSDSRLGGTQYF. The DNA of the CDR3 is TGTGCCACCAGTGATTCTAGGTTGGGCGGTACGCAGTATTTT.

This clone was counted a single time. This sequence joins TRBV6-5 and TRBJ1-1; a possible D gene is TRBD1 (5 bases). Germline V gene lookup returns CDR1 MNHEY and CDR2 SVGAGI. The CDR3 has 13 residues. V dropped 7 bases and J dropped 0 bases, with 9 bases sitting between them. In nucleotides, the CDR3 is TGTGCCAGCACCACCAGGGTGAACACTGAAGCTTTCTTT. As protein: CASTTRVNTEAFF.

There are a few counts of this clone. V is TRBV7-3 and J is TRBJ1-1; D perhaps matches TRBD1 (5 bases). The V and J ends lost 2 bases and 1 base respectively, with 17 bases between them. Germline V CDR1 and CDR2: SGHTA, FQGTGA. This CDR3 has 17 amino acids. The CDR3 loop is CASSLFEIRGANTEAFF. CDR3 DNA: TGTGCCAGCAGCTTATTCGAGATCCGCGGGGCGAACACTGAAGCTTTCTTT.

The chain is built from TRBV20-1 and TRBJ1-3; weak D call: TRBD1 (5 bases). Germline CDR1 and CDR2: DFQATT and SNEGSKA (reference sequence). CDR3 length equals 16 residues. V lost 3 bases and J 0 bases, leaving 15 bases between the germline ends. The CDR3 spells CSASRSGGDSGNTIYF. DNA for the CDR3: TGCAGTGCTAGTAGGTCGGGGGGAGACTCTGGAAACACCATATATTTT.

The chain couples TRBV10-3 to TRBJ2-2; tentative D call: TRBD1 (5 bases). There are 12 residues in the CDR3. Trimming shortened V by 3 bases and J by 12 bases, and 11 bases separated the two germline ends. Per the germline V gene, CDR1 is ENHRY and CDR2 is SYGVKD. Here the CDR3 reads CAISEWQGKLFF. For the CDR3, the DNA is TGTGCCATCAGTGAATGGCAGGGAAAGCTGTTTTTT.

The chain joins TRBV6-5 to TRBJ2-1; possibly TRBD2 for D (6 bases). Germline CDR1 and CDR2: MNHEY and SVGAGI. The CDR3 has 15 residues. V lost 6 bases, J lost 4 bases, and 16 bases lay in between. As DNA, the CDR3 is TGTGCCAGCAGCCCCGATGGCGGGGAGTACAATGAGCAGTTCTTC. Translation gives CASSPDGGEYNEQFF.

The DNA for the CDR3 is TGTGCCTGGAATCAAGGGGTAGGGTCACCCCTCCACTTT. This sequence encodes CAWNQGVGSPLHF. V and J are TRBV30 and TRBJ1-6, with D perhaps matching TRBD1 (5 bases). The CDR3 runs 13 residues. Germline V gene sequence: CDR1 GTSNPN, CDR2 SVGIG (reference sequence). V dropped 4 bases and J dropped 10 bases, with 14 bases sitting between them.

The V gene is TRBV4-1, the J gene TRBJ2-7; D may be TRBD1 (5 bases). From germline, CDR1 is MGHRA and CDR2 YSYEKL. V was trimmed by 1 base and J by 1 base, leaving 17 bases between them. The CDR3 loop spans 17 amino acids. CDR3 sequence reads: CASSQVYWGKGSYEQYF. CDR3 DNA: TGCGCCAGCAGCCAAGTTTATTGGGGCAAAGGTTCCTACGAGCAGTACTTC.

This chain connects TRBV6-1 to TRBJ1-1; D is possibly TRBD1 (6 bases). This CDR3 comprises 13 residues. V lost 3 bases and J lost 8, with 13 bases in between. CDR1 MNHNS and CDR2 SASEGT come from the germline V gene. The CDR3 is CASSERYGGEAFF. The CDR3 bases are TGTGCCAGCAGTGAGCGTTACGGGGGCGAAGCTTTCTTT.

This clone was seen more than once but under ten times. The chain employs TRBV6-4 and TRBJ2-7, with TRBD2 as a possible D gene (5 bases). The CDR3 is made up of 15 amino acids. The V gene's germline CDR1 is MRHNA and CDR2 SNTAGT. Between the trimmed V and J ends, which lost 4 bases and 1 base, there was a span of 14 bases. The CDR3 sequence is CASSAPLRESYEQYF. DNA of the CDR3: TGTGCCAGCAGTGCCCCCCTTCGGGAATCCTACGAGCAGTACTTC.

The chain recombines TRBV10-1 with TRBJ2-1, with D unresolved. Deletions cut 6 bases from V and 0 bases from J, with 15 bases between. The V gene's germline CDR1 is WNHNN and CDR2 SYGVQD (reference sequence). This CDR3 spans 16 amino acids. CDR3 residues: CASRYGGRSSYNEQFF. CDR3 sequence (DNA): TGCGCCAGCAGATACGGTGGAAGGAGCTCCTACAATGAGCAGTTCTTC.

The V call is TRBV28, the J call TRBJ1-1; D remains ambiguous. The CDR3 length is 12 residues. V lost 4 bases and J 11 bases, leaving 14 bases between the germline ends. Germline V gene lookup returns CDR1 MDHEN and CDR2 SYDVKM. CDR3 protein: CASSSTGRGAFF. CDR3 DNA sequence: TGTGCCAGCAGTTCCACCGGCCGCGGGGCTTTCTTT.

This sequence joins TRBV6-5 and TRBJ2-3; 8 nucleotides align to TRBD1. The V gene's germline CDR1 is MNHEY and CDR2 SVGAGI. The CDR3 is 14 residues long. Germline trimming cut 2 bases from V and 6 bases from J; bases unmatched to any gene: 4. This chain's CDR3 is CASSYKQGEDTQYF. CDR3 bases: TGTGCCAGCAGTTACAAACAGGGGGAGGATACGCAGTATTTT.